A single sample gave rise to the 4 T cell receptor beta chains below, sequenced in a study of T-cell memory formation after mild COVID-19. TCRdb reanalysed the 5' RACE reads using MiXCR and keeps one entry per CDR3 protein. The repertoire holds 280,000 or so distinct CDR3 sequences, with about a sixth as singletons. Sequencing was performed on PBMCs or a T cell subset sorted from them (not recorded which). The receptors originated from a young man who had mild COVID-19 (a few samples of this study predate the infection). Cell type and time point are not known.

This clonotype was recorded a few times. The V and J genes are TRBV4-2 and TRBJ1-6; weak D call: TRBD1 (5 bases). Germline loops: CDR1 LGHNA, CDR2 YNFKEQ. The CDR3 runs 13 residues. The germline V and J ends were trimmed by 6 bases and 7 bases, with 10 bases remaining between them. The CDR3 protein is CASSQGDNSPLHF. The CDR3 nucleotides are TGTGCCAGCAGTCAGGGAGACAATTCACCCCTCCACTTT.

The chain recombines TRBV5-1 with TRBJ2-2, with D possibly being TRBD1 or TRBD2 (5 bases each). The CDR3 extends over 13 amino acids. The germline V gene encodes CDR1 SGHRS and CDR2 YFSETQ. The ends were cut back, 3 bases at V and 4 bases at J, with 7 bases in the middle. The CDR3 DNA follows: TGCGCCAGCAGCTGGGGGAGCACCGGGGAGCTGTTTTTT. Amino acid sequence: CASSWGSTGELFF.

CDR3 DNA: TGTGCCAGCAGCTCGGGGGGACCTAGCACAGATACGCAGTATTTT. It is translated as CASSSGGPSTDTQYF. V is TRBV7-9 and J is TRBJ2-3, with 7 bases identical to TRBD2. The J segment lost 0 bases and the V segment lost 4 bases, leaving 4 bases of the junction unmatched. The CDR3 has 15 residues. The V gene's germline CDR1 is SEHNR and CDR2 FQNEAQ (reference sequence).

The chain is built from TRBV21-1 and TRBJ2-6; the D segment call TRBD2 is taken from the table without a DNA check. TRBV21-1 is termed a pseudogene. The CDR3 consists of 19 residues. DNA of the CDR3: TGTGCCAGCGGTAAATACCGGGAGTGGCAGCCCCCTGGGGCCAACGTCCTGACTTTC. It translates to CASGKYREWQPPGANVLTF.